The 28 T cell receptor beta chains reported below all come from one sample, sequenced in a study of blood T cell repertoires in COVID-19. Only in-frame clones appear in the TCRdb table, and some are missing; sequencing was by immunoSEQ multiplex PCR. In the table there are about 160,000 clones, about 88% of which are singletons. The specimen was peripheral blood. The receptors come from a man aged 35-49 years with acute or convalescent COVID-19.

In the case of this clone: Other nucleotide sequences in the sample specify the same CDR3. The chain carries TRBV5-4 and TRBJ1-1; tentatively, D is TRBD1 (5 bases). The V gene lost 2 bases and the J gene lost 1 base, with 6 bases spanning the gap. Germline V gives CDR1 SGHNT, CDR2 YYREEE (reference sequence). The CDR3 spans 13 residues. This CDR3 reads CASSLTGNTEAFF. The CDR3, as DNA: TGTGCCAGCAGCTTAACAGGGAACACTGAAGCTTTCTTT.

The chain links TRBV11-2 to TRBJ1-2, with D perhaps matching TRBD1 (5 bases). CDR3 size: 15 residues. Trimming left V 3 bases short and J 4 bases short, with 15 bases between. Germline lookup yields CDR1 SGHAT and CDR2 FQNNGV. The CDR3 DNA sequence: TGTGCCAGCAGCTTGGGACTACAAAACCCCTATGGCTACACCTTC. Protein: CASSLGLQNPYGYTF.

The rearrangement links TRBV5-6 to TRBJ1-2; TRBD1 matches at 9 bases. Germline assignment: CDR1 SGHDT and CDR2 YYEEEE. With 4 bases clipped from V and 6 bases from J, the junction kept 4 bases outside the gene matches. The CDR3 covers 13 residues. Here the CDR3 reads CASSRTGVDGYTF. For the CDR3, the DNA is TGTGCCAGCAGCAGGACAGGGGTTGATGGCTACACCTTC. Together with reference TRBV5-6 and TRBJ1-2, the CDR3 gives the full variable domain: DAGVTQSPTHLIKTRGQQVTLRCSPKSGHDTVSWYQQALGQGPQFIFQYYEEEERQRGNFPDRFSGHQFPNYSSELNVNALLLGDSALYLCASSRTGVDGYTFGSGTRLTVV.

This clone showed up many times. The chain is built from TRBV5-1 and TRBJ1-4; no firm D call. The V gene lost 1 base and the J gene lost 0 bases, with 4 bases spanning the gap. This CDR3 region has 14 residues. Germline V CDR1 and CDR2: SGHRS, YFSETQ. This CDR3 is CASSLTATNEKLFF. As DNA, the CDR3 is TGCGCCAGCAGCTTGACAGCAACTAATGAAAAACTGTTTTTT.

The CDR3: CASSQRTGSIGELFF. The CDR3 coding sequence is TGTGCCAGCAGCCAAAGGACAGGGAGTATCGGGGAGCTGTTTTTT. V usage is TRBV3-1 (or the pseudogene TRBV3-2) and J usage is TRBJ2-2; 8 nucleotides line up with TRBD1. The junction had 6 bases not matched to a gene; V was cut back by 2 bases and J by 7 bases. This CDR3 comprises 15 residues. CDR1 and CDR2 (germline): LGHDT, YNNKEL (reference sequence).

The V and J genes are TRBV10-3 and TRBJ1-1; D unclear. Germline V gene lookup returns CDR1 ENHRY and CDR2 SYGVKD. The CDR3 consists of 14 residues. V was clipped by 3 bases and J by 0 bases, with 8 bases between them. DNA for the CDR3: TGTGCCATCAGTGACAGTGCCGTGAACACTGAAGCTTTCTTT. It encodes CAISDSAVNTEAFF.

This chain connects TRBV4-3 to TRBJ1-6; D unclear. The CDR3 covers 17 residues. The V end was cut by 4 bases, the J end by 3 bases, with 16 bases between. Germline V gives CDR1 LGHNA, CDR2 YSLEER. This chain's CDR3 is CASSRISAPGYNSPLHF. The CDR3 DNA sequence: TGCGCCAGCAGCCGAATTTCGGCCCCAGGCTATAATTCACCCCTCCACTTT.

This clone has a single count. V is TRBV6-5 and J is TRBJ2-1, with TRBD2 as a possible D gene (6 bases). V gave up 2 bases and J gave up 0 bases, with 11 bases separating them. The CDR3 is 16 residues long. Germline CDR1 MNHEY, CDR2 SVGAGI. The CDR3 region is CASSYLGGSSYNEQFF. CDR3 DNA sequence: TGTGCCAGCAGTTACCTTGGGGGGAGCTCCTACAATGAGCAGTTCTTC.

The chain uses TRBV3-1 (or the pseudogene TRBV3-2) and TRBJ1-2; TRBD1 is a possible D gene (6 bases). Per the germline V gene, CDR1 is LGHDT and CDR2 is YNNKEL (reference sequence). The germline V and J ends were trimmed by 0 bases and 7 bases, with 15 bases remaining between them. The length of the CDR3 is 15 residues. The CDR3 nucleotides read TGTGCCAGCAGCCAAGATAGCCCAGGGGTGGGTGGCTACACCTTC. Encoded protein: CASSQDSPGVGGYTF.

This clone occurred once. Other nucleotide sequences from this sample produce the same CDR3. The CDR3 bases are TGTGCCAGCAGTTTATGGGGGGGGCTCTACGAGCAGTACTTC. It encodes CASSLWGGLYEQYF. This sequence joins TRBV27 and TRBJ2-7, with D possibly matching TRBD2 (7 bases). V was pared by 1 base and J by 3 bases, with 10 bases between. CDR1 MNHEY and CDR2 SMNVEV come from the germline V gene (reference sequence). This CDR3 spans 14 amino acids.

This clone was seen just once. The genes are TRBV28 and TRBJ2-2; a weak D match, TRBD1 (6 bases). The ends were cut back, 1 base at V and 1 base at J, with 10 bases in the middle. Germline CDR1 and CDR2: MDHEN and SYDVKM. The CDR3 has 16 residues. The CDR3 sequence: CASSLFLQGNTGELFF. For the CDR3, the DNA is TGTGCCAGCAGTTTATTCTTACAGGGGAACACCGGGGAGCTGTTTTTT.

V is TRBV11-1 and J is TRBJ2-5, with D possibly matching TRBD1 (5 bases). This CDR3 is built from 14 residues. Per germline, CDR1 SGHAT and CDR2 FQDESV (reference sequence). Trimming removed 5 bases at V and 0 bases at J, with 10 bases between. In DNA form, the CDR3 reads TGTGCCAGCAGCCCAGGGTTGTACCAAGAGACCCAGTACTTC. It codes for CASSPGLYQETQYF.

The rearrangement uses TRBV2 and TRBJ1-1; D may be TRBD1 (6 bases). Germline V CDR1 and CDR2: SNHLY, FYNNEI. The CDR3 covers 14 residues. Trimming took 6 bases from V and 4 from J, leaving 15 bases between them. The CDR3 sequence: CASSLQGEGTEAFF. CDR3 nucleotides: TGTGCCAGCAGCCTACAGGGCGAGGGCACTGAAGCTTTCTTT.

The rearrangement uses TRBV6-6 and TRBJ1-2, with D possibly matching TRBD1 (6 bases). CDR1 is MNHNY, CDR2 SVGAGI, per germline (reference sequence). V lost 7 bases to trimming and J lost 8 bases, with 17 bases between them. CDR3 size: 13 residues. Here the CDR3 DNA reads TGTGCCAGCACGTACACACAGGGCCAGGGCTACACCTTC. It is translated as CASTYTQGQGYTF.

The genes are TRBV11-2 and TRBJ2-5, with TRBD2 as a possible D gene (7 bases). Germline V gives CDR1 SGHAT, CDR2 FQNNGV. Trimming took 5 bases from V and 1 from J, leaving 17 bases between them. The CDR3 sequence is 16 residues long. CDR3 sequence reads: CASSRGVQGVQETQYF. CDR3 bases: TGTGCCAGCAGCCGGGGGGTACAGGGCGTCCAAGAGACCCAGTACTTC.

V gene TRBV2 combines with J gene TRBJ1-1, with 7 bases identical to TRBD1. J gave up 0 bases and V 7 bases, and 5 bases lay outside the gene matches. Germline loops: CDR1 SNHLY, CDR2 FYNNEI. This CDR3 spans 14 amino acids. The CDR3 sequence: CASTKTGMNTEAFF. The CDR3 bases are TGTGCCAGCACGAAGACAGGGATGAACACTGAAGCTTTCTTT.

The chain has TRBV18 and TRBJ1-1, with TRBD1 identical over 8 bases. J gave up 3 bases and V 4 bases, and 1 base lay outside the gene matches. The CDR3 has 13 amino acids. In germline, CDR1 is KGHSH, CDR2 LQKENI. CDR3 coding DNA: TGTGCCAGCTCACGACAGGGGTACACTGAAGCTTTCTTT. It yields the protein CASSRQGYTEAFF.

The rearrangement joins TRBV6-6 to TRBJ2-5; D gene uncertain. There are 11 residues in the CDR3. Germline V lookup: CDR1 MNHNY, CDR2 SVGAGI (reference sequence). V lost 5 bases to trimming and J lost 5 bases, with 6 bases between them. CDR3 region: CASSPAETQYF. The CDR3 nucleotides are TGTGCCAGCAGTCCAGCGGAGACCCAGTACTTC.

The V and J genes are TRBV7-9 and TRBJ1-6; weak D call: TRBD1 (5 bases). Trimming pared 3 bases from V and 8 bases from J, leaving 11 bases between. In germline, CDR1 is SEHNR, CDR2 FQNEAQ (reference sequence). The CDR3 is 14 residues long. This chain's CDR3 is CASSLGGNDSPLHF. CDR3 in DNA: TGTGCCAGCAGCTTGGGGGGTAATGATTCACCCCTCCACTTT. Full variable domain (missing parts from reference TRBV7-9 and TRBJ1-6): DTGVSQNPRHKITKRGQNVTFRCDPISEHNRLYWYRQTLGQGPEFLTYFQNEAQLEKSRLLSDRFSAERPKGSFSTLEIQRTEQGDSAMYLCASSLGGNDSPLHFGNGTRLTVT.

This clone was detected many times. The chain is built from TRBV5-1 and TRBJ2-2; 7 positions match TRBD1. This CDR3 is built from 15 residues. CDR1 and CDR2 (germline): SGHRS, YFSETQ. Trimming removed 4 bases from V and 2 bases from J; junction bases left unmatched: 5. CDR3 sequence reads: CASSPGQTNTGELFF. DNA for the CDR3: TGCGCCAGCAGCCCGGGACAGACTAACACCGGGGAGCTGTTTTTT.

The count of this clone is one. This chain connects TRBV9 to TRBJ1-1; D not resolved. CDR3 length: 14 amino acids. Trimming stripped 0 bases from V and 1 base from J, with 7 bases between. Looked up from germline, CDR1 is SGDLS and CDR2 is YYNGEE. The CDR3 DNA sequence: TGTGCCAGCAGCGTAGTCACAACGAACACTGAAGCTTTCTTT. This codes for CASSVVTTNTEAFF.

The chain carries TRBV2 and TRBJ2-5; D is perhaps TRBD1 (6 bases). The CDR3 loop spans 14 amino acids. Germline loops: CDR1 SNHLY, CDR2 FYNNEI. V lost 8 bases to trimming and J lost 2 bases, with 15 bases between them. CDR3 amino acids: CASLQGSRQETQYF. DNA of the CDR3: TGTGCCAGCCTCCAGGGGTCAAGGCAAGAGACCCAGTACTTC.

The count of this clone is one. J is TRBJ1-2 and V is TRBV19; D may be TRBD1 (6 bases). The V end lost 3 bases, the J end lost 2 bases, and 13 bases lay between the germline ends. The CDR3 has 15 amino acids. Germline V gene data show CDR1 as LNHDA and CDR2 as SQIVND (reference sequence). The DNA for the CDR3 is TGTGCCAGTAGTATCTATCACAGGGCGAACTATGGCTACACCTTC. Encoded protein: CASSIYHRANYGYTF.

The chain uses TRBV7-9 and TRBJ2-3; 7 nucleotides align to TRBD1. CDR3 length: 14 residues. V lost 2 bases and J lost 4; bases outside the gene matches: 3. Germline V gene lookup returns CDR1 SEHNR and CDR2 FQNEAQ (reference sequence). CDR3 loop: CASSLNQGADTQYF. The CDR3 nucleotides are TGTGCCAGCAGCTTAAACCAGGGGGCAGATACGCAGTATTTT.

The rearrangement links TRBV5-8 to TRBJ2-3, with 9 positions matching TRBD1. Germline V gene data show CDR1 as SGHTS and CDR2 as YDEGEE. The CDR3 is made up of 15 amino acids. V was clipped by 3 bases and J by 3 bases; unmatched bases: 5. CDR3 sequence (DNA): TGTGCCAGCAGCTGGGGGGACAGGGTTACAGATACGCAGTATTTT. Encoded protein: CASSWGDRVTDTQYF.

This chain uses TRBV11-2 with TRBJ2-1, with TRBD2 identical over 11 bases. Germline values: CDR1 SGHAT, CDR2 FQNNGV. V dropped 1 base and J dropped 7; count of bases not matched to a gene: 3. CDR3 length equals 15 residues. The CDR3: CASSLGLAGGNEQFF. The CDR3 nucleotides read TGTGCCAGCAGCTTAGGGCTAGCGGGGGGTAATGAGCAGTTCTTC.

The rearrangement uses TRBV6-5 and TRBJ1-2; D unresolved. This CDR3 region has 15 residues. Trimming shortened V by 0 bases and J by 1 base, and 9 bases separated the two germline ends. From germline, CDR1 is MNHEY and CDR2 SVGAGI. CDR3 in DNA: TGTGCCAGCAGTTACTCGTTCGAGATTAACTATGGCTACACCTTC. Protein sequence: CASSYSFEINYGYTF.

The chain links TRBV6-2 or TRBV6-3 to TRBJ1-5; D remains unclear. In germline, CDR1 is MNHEY, CDR2 SVGEGT. V dropped 0 bases and J dropped 6 bases, with 9 bases sitting between them. The CDR3 totals 14 residues. The CDR3 sequence is CASSYSRVGQPQHF. The CDR3 coding sequence is TGTGCCAGCAGTTACTCGAGGGTTGGTCAGCCCCAGCATTTT.